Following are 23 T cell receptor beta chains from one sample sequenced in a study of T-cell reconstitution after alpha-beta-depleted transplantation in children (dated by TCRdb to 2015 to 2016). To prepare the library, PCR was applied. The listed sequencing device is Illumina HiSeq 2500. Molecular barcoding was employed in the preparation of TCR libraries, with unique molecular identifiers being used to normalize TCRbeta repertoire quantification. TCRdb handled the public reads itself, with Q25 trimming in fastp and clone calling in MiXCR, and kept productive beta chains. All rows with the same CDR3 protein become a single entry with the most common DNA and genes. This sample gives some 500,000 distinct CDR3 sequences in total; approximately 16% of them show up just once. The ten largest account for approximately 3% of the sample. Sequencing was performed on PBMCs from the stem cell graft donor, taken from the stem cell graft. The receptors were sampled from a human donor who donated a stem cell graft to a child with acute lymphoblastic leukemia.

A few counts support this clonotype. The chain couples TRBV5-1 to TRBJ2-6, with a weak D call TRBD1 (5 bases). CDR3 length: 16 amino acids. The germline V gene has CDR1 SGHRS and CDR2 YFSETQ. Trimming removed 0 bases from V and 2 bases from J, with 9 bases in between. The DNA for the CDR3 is TGCGCCAGCAGCTTGGCAGGGTCCACTGGGGCCAACGTCCTGACTTTC. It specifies CASSLAGSTGANVLTF.

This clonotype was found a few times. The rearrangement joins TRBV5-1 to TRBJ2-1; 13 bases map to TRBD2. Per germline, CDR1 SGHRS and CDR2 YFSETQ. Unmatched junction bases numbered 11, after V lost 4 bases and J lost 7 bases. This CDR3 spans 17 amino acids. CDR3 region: CASSLVGWTSGRNEQFF. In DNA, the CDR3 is TGCGCCAGCAGCCTAGTGGGGTGGACTAGCGGGAGAAATGAGCAGTTCTTC.

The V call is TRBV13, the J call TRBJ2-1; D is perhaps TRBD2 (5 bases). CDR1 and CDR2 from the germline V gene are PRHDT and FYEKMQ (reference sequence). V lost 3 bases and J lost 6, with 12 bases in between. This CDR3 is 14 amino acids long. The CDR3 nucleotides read TGTGCCAGCAGCTTGGGAGTTACGGGCAATGAGCAGTTCTTC. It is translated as CASSLGVTGNEQFF.

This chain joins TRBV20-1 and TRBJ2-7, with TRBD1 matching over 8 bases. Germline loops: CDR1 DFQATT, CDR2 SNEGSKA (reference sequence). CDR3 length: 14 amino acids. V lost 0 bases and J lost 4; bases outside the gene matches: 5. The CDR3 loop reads CSARDYRGKYEQYF. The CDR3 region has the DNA TGCAGTGCTAGAGATTACAGGGGGAAGTACGAGCAGTACTTC.

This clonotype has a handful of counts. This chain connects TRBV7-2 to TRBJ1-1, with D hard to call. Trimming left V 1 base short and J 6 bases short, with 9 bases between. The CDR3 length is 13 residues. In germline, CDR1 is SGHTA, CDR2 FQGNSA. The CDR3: CASSLGGSAEAFF. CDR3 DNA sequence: TGTGCCAGCAGCTTAGGGGGATCCGCTGAAGCTTTCTTT.

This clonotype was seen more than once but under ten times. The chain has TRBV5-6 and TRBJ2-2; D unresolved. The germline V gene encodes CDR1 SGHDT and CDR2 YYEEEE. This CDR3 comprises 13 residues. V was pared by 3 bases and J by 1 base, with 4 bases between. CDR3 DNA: TGTGCCAGCAGCTGGGGGAACACCGGGGAGCTGTTTTTT. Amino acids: CASSWGNTGELFF. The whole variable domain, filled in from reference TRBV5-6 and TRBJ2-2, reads DAGVTQSPTHLIKTRGQQVTLRCSPKSGHDTVSWYQQALGQGPQFIFQYYEEEERQRGNFPDRFSGHQFPNYSSELNVNALLLGDSALYLCASSWGNTGELFFGEGSRLTVL.

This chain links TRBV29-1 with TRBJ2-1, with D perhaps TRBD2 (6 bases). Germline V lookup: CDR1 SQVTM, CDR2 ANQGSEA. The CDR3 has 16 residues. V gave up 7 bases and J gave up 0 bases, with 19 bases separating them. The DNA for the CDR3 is TGCAGCGGGGAGGAAGCGGGCGTAAGCTCCTACAATGAGCAGTTCTTC. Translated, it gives CSGEEAGVSSYNEQFF.

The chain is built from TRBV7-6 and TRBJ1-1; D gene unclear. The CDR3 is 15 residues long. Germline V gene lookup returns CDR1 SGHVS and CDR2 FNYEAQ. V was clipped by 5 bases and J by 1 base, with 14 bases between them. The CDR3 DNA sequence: TGTGCCAGCAGCGGGTCCGCGAAACGGAACACTGAAGCTTTCTTT. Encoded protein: CASSGSAKRNTEAFF.

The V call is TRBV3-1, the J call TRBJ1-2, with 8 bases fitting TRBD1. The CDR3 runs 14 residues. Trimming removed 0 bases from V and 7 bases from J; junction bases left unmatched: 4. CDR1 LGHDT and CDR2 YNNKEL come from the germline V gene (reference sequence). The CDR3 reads CASSQDWDRSGYTF. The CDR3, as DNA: TGTGCCAGCAGCCAAGATTGGGACAGGTCTGGCTACACCTTC.

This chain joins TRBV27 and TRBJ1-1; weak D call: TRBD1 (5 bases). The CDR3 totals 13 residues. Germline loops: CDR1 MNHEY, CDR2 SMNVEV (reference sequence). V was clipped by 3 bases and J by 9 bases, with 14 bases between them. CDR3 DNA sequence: TGTGCCAGCAGTTTTTCGGGGGTTTCCAAAGCTTTCTTT. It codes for CASSFSGVSKAFF.

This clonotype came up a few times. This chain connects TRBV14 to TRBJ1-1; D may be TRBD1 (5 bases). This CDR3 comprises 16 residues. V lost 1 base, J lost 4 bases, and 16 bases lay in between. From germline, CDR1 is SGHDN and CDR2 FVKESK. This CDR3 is CASSQVGGGPTTEAFF. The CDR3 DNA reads TGTGCCAGCAGCCAAGTGGGGGGAGGTCCCACCACTGAAGCTTTCTTT.

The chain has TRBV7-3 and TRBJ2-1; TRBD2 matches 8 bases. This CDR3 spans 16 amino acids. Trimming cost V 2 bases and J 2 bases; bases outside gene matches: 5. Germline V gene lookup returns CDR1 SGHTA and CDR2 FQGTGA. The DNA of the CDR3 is TGTGCCAGCAGCTTAGGGACTAGTTTCGCCTACAATGAGCAGTTCTTC. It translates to CASSLGTSFAYNEQFF.

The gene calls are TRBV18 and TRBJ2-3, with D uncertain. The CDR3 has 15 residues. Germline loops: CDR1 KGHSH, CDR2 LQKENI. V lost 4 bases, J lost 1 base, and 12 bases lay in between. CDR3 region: CASSLSSTGTDTQYF. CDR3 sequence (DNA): TGTGCCAGCTCACTCTCGTCAACAGGCACAGATACGCAGTATTTT.

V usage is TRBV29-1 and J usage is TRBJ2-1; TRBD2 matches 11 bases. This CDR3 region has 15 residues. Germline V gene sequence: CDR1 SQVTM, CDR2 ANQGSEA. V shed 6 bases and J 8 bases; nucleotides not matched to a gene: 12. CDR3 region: CSVILPGLAADEQFF. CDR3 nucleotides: TGCAGCGTCATACTTCCGGGACTAGCGGCTGATGAGCAGTTCTTC.

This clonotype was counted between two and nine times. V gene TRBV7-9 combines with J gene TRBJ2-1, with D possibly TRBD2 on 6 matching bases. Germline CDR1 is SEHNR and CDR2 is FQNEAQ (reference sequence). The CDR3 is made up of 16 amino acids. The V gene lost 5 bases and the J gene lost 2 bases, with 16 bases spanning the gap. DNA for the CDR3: TGTGCCAGCAGCCGTTCGTCGGGAGCGGCCTACAATGAGCAGTTCTTC. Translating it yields CASSRSSGAAYNEQFF.

The CDR3 reads CASSLGAGGLLYEQYF. As DNA, the CDR3 is TGTGCCAGCAGCTTAGGCGCAGGGGGCTTGCTTTACGAGCAGTACTTC. The chain uses TRBV11-2 and TRBJ2-7; TRBD1 aligns across 8 bases. The V segment lost 1 base and the J segment 4 bases; nucleotides outside the gene matches: 9. The CDR3 contains 16 residues. The germline V gene encodes CDR1 SGHAT and CDR2 FQNNGV.

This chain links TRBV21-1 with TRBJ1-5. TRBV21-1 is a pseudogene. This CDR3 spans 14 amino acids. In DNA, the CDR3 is TGTGCCAGCAGCAAACCTCGGACGAGGCAGCCCCAGCATTTT. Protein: CASSKPRTRQPQHF.

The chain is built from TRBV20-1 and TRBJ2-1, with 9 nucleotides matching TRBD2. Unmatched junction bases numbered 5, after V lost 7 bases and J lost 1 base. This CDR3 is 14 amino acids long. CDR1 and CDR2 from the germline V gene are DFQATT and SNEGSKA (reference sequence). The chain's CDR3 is CSGTSVNSYNEQFF. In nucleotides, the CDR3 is TGCAGTGGGACTAGCGTTAATTCCTACAATGAGCAGTTCTTC.

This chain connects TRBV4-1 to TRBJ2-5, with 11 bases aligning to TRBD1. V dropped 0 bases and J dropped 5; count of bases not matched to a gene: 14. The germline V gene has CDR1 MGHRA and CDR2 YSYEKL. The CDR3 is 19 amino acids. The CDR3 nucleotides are TGCGCCAGCAGCCAAGACTCGGCCCTGGACAGGGGGCGGCGGGAGACCCAGTACTTC. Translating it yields CASSQDSALDRGRRETQYF.

CDR3 residues: CASSLGSAPEAFF. CDR3 nucleotides: TGTGCCAGCAGCTTAGGTTCGGCTCCTGAAGCTTTCTTT. The chain employs TRBV7-9 and TRBJ1-1; D gene unclear. Trimming removed 1 base at V and 6 bases at J, with 9 bases between. The CDR3 runs to 13 residues. In germline, CDR1 is SEHNR, CDR2 FQNEAQ (reference sequence).

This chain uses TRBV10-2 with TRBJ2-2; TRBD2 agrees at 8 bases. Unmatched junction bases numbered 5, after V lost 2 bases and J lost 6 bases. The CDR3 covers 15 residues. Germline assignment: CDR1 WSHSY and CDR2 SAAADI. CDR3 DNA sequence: TGCGCCAGCAGTGAGCTCCCGGGAGGGGCCGGGGAGCTGTTTTTT. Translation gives CASSELPGGAGELFF.

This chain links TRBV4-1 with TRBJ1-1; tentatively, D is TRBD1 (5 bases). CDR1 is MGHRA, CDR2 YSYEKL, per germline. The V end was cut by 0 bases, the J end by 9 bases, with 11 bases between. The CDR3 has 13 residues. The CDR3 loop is CASSQDWGGKAFF. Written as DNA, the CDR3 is TGCGCCAGCAGCCAAGATTGGGGGGGGAAAGCTTTCTTT.

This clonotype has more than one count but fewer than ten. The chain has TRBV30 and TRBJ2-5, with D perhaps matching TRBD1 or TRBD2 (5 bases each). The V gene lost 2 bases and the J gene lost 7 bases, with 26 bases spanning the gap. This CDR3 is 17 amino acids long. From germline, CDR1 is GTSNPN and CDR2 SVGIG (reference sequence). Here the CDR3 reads CAWSLSPGRSLLLTQYF. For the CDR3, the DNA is TGTGCCTGGAGTCTAAGCCCGGGACGGAGCTTGCTTTTGACCCAGTACTTC.